This record looks at one T cell receptor (beta chain) sequence and its context. Its antigen is not identified. The CDR3 extends over 18 amino acids. Germline V CDR1 and CDR2: LGHNA, YSLEER. J gave up 4 bases and V 0 bases, and 14 bases lay outside the gene matches. Expressed TCRB transcripts were sequenced after all isolated RNA was converted to cDNA. Naive, central memory and regulatory T cell samples produced a mean of approximately 3.9 million reads. The data were produced by immunoSEQ multiplex PCR, yet TCRdb's version contains in-frame clones alone and is incomplete. The top ten hold roughly 0.018% of the sample, which has under 350,000 clones, roughly an eighth seen once. These data originate in a study of beta chain features in type 1 diabetes. Each sorted population was over 98% pure. Study-level findings and limits: For Type 1 diabetes patients, all four CD4+ subsets carried TCRB CDR3s that were moderately but significantly shorter. PCR might favor shorter templates, but any such skew would affect patients and controls equally. More deletions and fewer insertions at VDJ junctions were seen in type 1 diabetes patients.

The chain links TRBV4-3 to TRBJ2-7; 8 bases match TRBD2. The receptor's source is a man aged 25 to 45 with type 1 diabetes. The sample consisted of naive CD4+ T cells from blood. CDR3 nucleotides: TGCGCCAGCAGCCAAGATCGCCCGGGACTAGGAACGTGGTACGAGCAGTACTTC. This encodes CASSQDRPGLGTWYEQYF.